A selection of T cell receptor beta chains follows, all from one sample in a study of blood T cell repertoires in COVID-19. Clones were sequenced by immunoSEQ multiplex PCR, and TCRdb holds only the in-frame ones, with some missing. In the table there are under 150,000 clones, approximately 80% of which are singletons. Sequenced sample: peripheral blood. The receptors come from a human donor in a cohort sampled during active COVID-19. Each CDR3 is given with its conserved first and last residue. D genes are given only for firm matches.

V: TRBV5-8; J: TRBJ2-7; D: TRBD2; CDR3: CASSLSGGSYEQYF; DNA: TGTGCCAGCAGCTTGAGCGGGGGTTCCTACGAGCAGTACTTC
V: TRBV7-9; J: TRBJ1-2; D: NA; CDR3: CASSLAVGRDGYTF; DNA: TGTGCCAGCAGCTTAGCGGTAGGGAGGGATGGCTACACCTTC
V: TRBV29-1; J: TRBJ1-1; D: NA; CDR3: CSGSRVQGIEAFF; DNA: TGCAGCGGCTCCCGGGTACAGGGAATCGAAGCTTTCTTT
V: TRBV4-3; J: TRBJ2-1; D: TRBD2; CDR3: CASSQDISGTFPYNEQFF; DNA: TGCGCCAGCAGCCAAGATATCAGCGGGACTTTCCCTTACAATGAGCAGTTCTTC
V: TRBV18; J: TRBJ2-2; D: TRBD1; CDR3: CASSPSTGAGTGELFF; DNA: TGTGCCAGCTCACCATCCACAGGGGCCGGTACCGGGGAGCTGTTTTTT
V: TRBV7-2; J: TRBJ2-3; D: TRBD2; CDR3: CASSFTGLGSTDTQYF; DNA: TGTGCCAGCAGCTTTACGGGACTAGGATCCACAGATACGCAGTATTTT
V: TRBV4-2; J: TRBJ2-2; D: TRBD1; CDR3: CASSQVGQGIGELFF; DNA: TGTGCCAGCAGCCAAGTGGGACAGGGCATCGGGGAGCTGTTTTTT
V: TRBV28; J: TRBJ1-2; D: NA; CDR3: CASSFVGGATTGYTF; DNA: TGTGCCAGCAGTTTCGTTGGGGGCGCGACGACTGGCTACACCTTC
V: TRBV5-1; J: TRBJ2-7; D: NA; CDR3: CASSLEGGHTYEQYF; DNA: TGCGCCAGCAGTTTGGAGGGAGGCCATACCTACGAGCAGTACTTC
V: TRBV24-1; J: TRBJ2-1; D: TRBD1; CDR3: CATNPGQGYNEQFF; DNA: TGTGCCACCAACCCGGGACAGGGATACAATGAGCAGTTCTTC
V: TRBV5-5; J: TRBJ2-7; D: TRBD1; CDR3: CASSIMPRGPHEQYF; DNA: TGTGCCAGCAGCATTATGCCAAGGGGGCCCCACGAGCAGTACTTC
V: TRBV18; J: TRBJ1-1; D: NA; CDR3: CASSLASPEAFF; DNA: TGTGCCAGCTCACTGGCCAGTCCTGAAGCTTTCTTT
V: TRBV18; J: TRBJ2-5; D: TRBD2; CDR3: CASSIRGLAAETQYF; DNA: TGTGCCAGCTCTATCCGAGGACTAGCCGCCGAGACCCAGTACTTC
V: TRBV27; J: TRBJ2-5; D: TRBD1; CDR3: CASSLGTGEVEETQYF; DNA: TGTGCCAGCAGTTTAGGGACAGGGGAGGTGGAAGAGACCCAGTACTTC
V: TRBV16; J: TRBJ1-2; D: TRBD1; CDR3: CASSQSSGTGEYTF; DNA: TGTGCCAGCAGCCAATCGTCGGGGACAGGGGAATACACCTTC